This passage covers 23 T cell receptor beta chains from one sample sequenced in a study of T-cell reconstitution after alpha-beta-depleted transplantation in children. Unique molecular identifiers tagged the TCRbeta library. TCRdb re-called the PCR reads with MiXCR, one entry per CDR3 protein. The repertoire holds a few hundred thousand distinct CDR3 sequences, with under 30% as singletons. Sequenced here: PBMCs, sampled before TCRalphabeta/CD19-depleted stem cell transplant. The receptor set was obtained from a girl aged 2 to 9 with Fanconi anemia, due to receive a stem cell transplant.

The V gene is TRBV2, the J gene TRBJ1-5; unclear D gene. The V gene's germline CDR1 is SNHLY and CDR2 FYNNEI. The CDR3 loop spans 13 amino acids. Trimming pared 3 bases from V and 7 bases from J, leaving 10 bases between. In DNA form, the CDR3 reads TGTGCCAGCAGTGATGGGGTGGGGCAGCCCCAGCATTTT. Translation gives CASSDGVGQPQHF.

This clonotype was found many times. J is TRBJ1-2 and V is TRBV29-1, with TRBD1 matching 11 bases. CDR3 length: 12 amino acids. The germline V gene has CDR1 SQVTM and CDR2 ANQGSEA. V was pared by 4 bases and J by 6 bases, with 1 base of the junction left unmatched. The CDR3 DNA follows: TGCAGCGTTGGGACAGGGGGCCATGGCTACACCTTC. It translates to CSVGTGGHGYTF. The full variable domain, in which reference TRBV29-1 and TRBJ1-2 provide the parts outside the CDR3, is SAVISQKPSRDICQRGTSLTIQCQVDSQVTMMFWYRQQPGQSLTLIATANQGSEATYESGFVIDKFPISRPNLTFSTLTVSNMSPEDSSIYLCSVGTGGHGYTFGSGTRLTVV.

This clonotype has only a few counts. The V call is TRBV4-1, the J call TRBJ2-7; 7 bases are a match to TRBD2. This CDR3 is built from 14 residues. Germline values: CDR1 MGHRA, CDR2 YSYEKL. The trim removed 4 bases at V and 2 bases at J, leaving 5 bases unmatched. The chain's CDR3 is CASSPAGRTYEQYF. In DNA, the CDR3 is TGCGCCAGCAGCCCAGCGGGACGAACCTACGAGCAGTACTTC.

This clonotype showed up many times. J is TRBJ2-5 and V is TRBV29-1; D gene uncertain. The CDR3 spans 11 residues. Trimming pared 6 bases from V and 2 bases from J, leaving 7 bases between. Germline assignment: CDR1 SQVTM and CDR2 ANQGSEA. The CDR3 is CSVGPQETQYF. CDR3 bases: TGCAGCGTCGGGCCTCAAGAGACCCAGTACTTC.

This clonotype has ten or more counts. This chain links TRBV20-1 with TRBJ2-2, with D possibly being TRBD2 (6 bases). The V gene's germline CDR1 is DFQATT and CDR2 SNEGSKA (reference sequence). The germline V and J ends were trimmed by 5 bases and 4 bases, with 11 bases remaining between them. This CDR3 has 13 amino acids. The CDR3 is CSAVRESTGELFF. The CDR3 region has the DNA TGCAGTGCTGTACGGGAGAGCACCGGGGAGCTGTTTTTT.

This clonotype was recorded at least ten times. The chain combines TRBV20-1 with TRBJ1-2; no clear D gene. The V gene's germline CDR1 is DFQATT and CDR2 SNEGSKA (reference sequence). CDR3 length: 13 amino acids. V was pared by 0 bases and J by 4 bases, with 9 bases between. DNA of the CDR3: TGCAGTGCTAGAGAACACAGCCTCTATGGCTACACCTTC. Amino acids: CSAREHSLYGYTF.

Written as DNA, the CDR3 is TGTGCCAGCAGCCAGCTTACCTTGGGCGAGCAGTACTTC. Its translation: CASSQLTLGEQYF. V is TRBV3-1 and J is TRBJ2-7; unclear D gene. The V and J ends lost 3 bases and 6 bases respectively, with 12 bases between them. The germline CDR1 and CDR2 sequences are LGHDT and YNNKEL (reference sequence). This CDR3 contains 13 residues.

This clonotype was seen many times. The chain is built from TRBV7-3 and TRBJ2-3; a weak D match, TRBD2 (6 bases). Germline assignment: CDR1 SGHTA and CDR2 FQGTGA. V gave up 4 bases and J gave up 9 bases, with 20 bases separating them. The CDR3 consists of 15 residues. CDR3 in amino acids: CASSSEAGLRSTQYF. The DNA for the CDR3 is TGTGCCAGCAGCTCCGAGGCAGGACTACGCTCCACGCAGTATTTT.

This rearrangement joins TRBV28 to TRBJ2-7; TRBD1 might be the D (6 bases). V was cut by 7 bases and J by 2 bases, with 12 bases left in between. This CDR3 is built from 13 residues. The germline V gene encodes CDR1 MDHEN and CDR2 SYDVKM. DNA for the CDR3: TGTGCCAGCAACACGGGACAACCCTACGAGCAGTACTTC. It encodes CASNTGQPYEQYF.

This clonotype has a count of ten or more. The chain carries TRBV7-7 and TRBJ2-3; 8 bases map to TRBD1. The CDR3 covers 14 residues. Germline trimming cut 3 bases from V and 1 base from J; bases unmatched to any gene: 0. Germline V gives CDR1 SSHAT, CDR2 FNYEAQ (reference sequence). CDR3 sequence (DNA): TGTGCCAGCAGCTTGGACAGGGGCACAGATACGCAGTATTTT. Translating it yields CASSLDRGTDTQYF.

The rearrangement joins TRBV30 to TRBJ2-7; D might be TRBD2 (5 bases). Deletions cut 4 bases from V and 4 bases from J, with 14 bases between. CDR1 and CDR2 (germline): GTSNPN, SVGIG (reference sequence). The CDR3 is 13 amino acids. The CDR3 coding sequence is TGTGCCTGGATTACGGGGAGAACTTACGAGCAGTACTTC. This gives the protein CAWITGRTYEQYF.

V usage is TRBV2 and J usage is TRBJ2-7; D may be TRBD2 (6 bases). V gave up 5 bases and J gave up 2 bases, with 16 bases separating them. There are 15 residues in the CDR3. Looked up from germline, CDR1 is SNHLY and CDR2 is FYNNEI. The CDR3 here is CASSQEAGGPYEQYF. The DNA of the CDR3 is TGTGCCAGCAGTCAAGAAGCCGGGGGTCCCTACGAGCAGTACTTC.

This clonotype was counted many times. V is TRBV5-1 and J is TRBJ2-3; 10 bases align to TRBD2. Germline CDR1 and CDR2: SGHRS and YFSETQ. The length of the CDR3 is 15 residues. J gave up 4 bases and V 4 bases, and 6 bases lay outside the gene matches. CDR3 nucleotide sequence: TGCGCCAGCAGCGGGACCGGGACTAGCGCAGATACGCAGTATTTT. Protein sequence: CASSGTGTSADTQYF.

The chain is built from TRBV9 and TRBJ2-1, with a tentative D call TRBD2 (5 bases). Germline V lookup: CDR1 SGDLS, CDR2 YYNGEE. Trimming took 3 bases from V and 3 from J, leaving 13 bases between them. The CDR3 is made up of 15 amino acids. For the CDR3, the DNA is TGTGCCAGCAGCGAGAGCGGAGGTTACTACAATGAGCAGTTCTTC. Translating it yields CASSESGGYYNEQFF.

This clonotype was seen just once. The chain couples TRBV6-5 to TRBJ1-2, with D unresolved. This CDR3 region has 13 residues. V lost 0 bases to trimming and J lost 4 bases, with 6 bases between them. Germline CDR1 and CDR2: MNHEY and SVGAGI. CDR3 amino acids: CASSYSNGYGYTF. The CDR3, as DNA: TGTGCCAGCAGTTACTCGAATGGCTATGGCTACACCTTC.

The chain links TRBV28 to TRBJ2-3; TRBD2 might be the D (6 bases). Trimming took off 7 bases at V and 5 bases at J, with 16 bases between the two ends. The CDR3 consists of 14 residues. Germline-derived CDR1 and CDR2 are MDHEN and SYDVKM. CDR3 loop: CASMGGTVGDTQYF. The DNA of the CDR3 is TGTGCCAGCATGGGCGGGACCGTGGGAGATACGCAGTATTTT. The full variable domain, with the rest looked up from reference TRBV28 and TRBJ2-3, is DVKVTQSSRYLVKRTGEKVFLECVQDMDHENMFWYRQDPGLGLRLIYFSYDVKMKEKGDIPEGYSVSREKKERFSLILESASTNQTSMYLCASMGGTVGDTQYFGPGTRLTVL.

This clonotype has just a few counts. The V call is TRBV28, the J call TRBJ2-5; 8 bases agree with TRBD2. Germline CDR1 MDHEN, CDR2 SYDVKM. The CDR3 is 14 amino acids. J gave up 5 bases and V 6 bases, and 8 bases lay outside the gene matches. The CDR3, as DNA: TGTGCCAGCAGCCCCGGACTAGCTTGGGAGACCCAGTACTTC. Translated: CASSPGLAWETQYF.

This clonotype has only a few counts. The rearrangement uses TRBV20-1 and TRBJ2-1, with 8 bases that match TRBD1. Trimming took 3 bases from V and 0 from J; bases not matched to a gene: 13. Germline values: CDR1 DFQATT, CDR2 SNEGSKA (reference sequence). The CDR3 is made up of 18 amino acids. The CDR3 DNA reads as TGCAGTGCTAGGTCCAGGGGGCGAGTGGGTGGCTCCTACAATGAGCAGTTCTTC. Protein sequence: CSARSRGRVGGSYNEQFF.

This clonotype appeared a few times. The genes are TRBV20-1 and TRBJ2-7; 9 bases fit TRBD1. The CDR3 has 13 residues. The junction had 5 bases not matched to a gene; V was cut back by 6 bases and J by 2 bases. The germline gives CDR1 DFQATT, CDR2 SNEGSKA (reference sequence). The CDR3 DNA is TGCAGTGCCTTAGGGACAGGGCCCTACGAGCAGTACTTC. This gives the protein CSALGTGPYEQYF.

This clonotype was counted many times. The gene calls are TRBV10-3 and TRBJ2-1; possibly TRBD2 for D (6 bases). The CDR3 sequence is 16 residues long. Germline V gene lookup returns CDR1 ENHRY and CDR2 SYGVKD. V was cut by 0 bases and J by 6 bases, with 15 bases left in between. This CDR3 is CAISESRLAWANEQFF. The CDR3, as DNA: TGTGCCATCAGTGAGTCGCGGCTAGCGTGGGCCAATGAGCAGTTCTTC.

This clonotype was recorded a few times. The genes are TRBV7-2 and TRBJ2-5; no definite D call. V gave up 5 bases and J gave up 4 bases, with 20 bases separating them. There are 16 residues in the CDR3. From germline, CDR1 is SGHTA and CDR2 FQGNSA. CDR3 DNA: TGTGCCAGCAGCCCTCGGCCCGGCCGATCGTCAGAGACCCAGTACTTC. Translating it yields CASSPRPGRSSETQYF. The variable domain in full, with the rest retrieved from reference TRBV7-2 and TRBJ2-5, is GAGVSQSPSNKVTEKGKDVELRCDPISGHTALYWYRQSLGQGLEFLIYFQGNSAPDKSGLPSDRFSAERTGGSVSTLTIQRTQQEDSAVYLCASSPRPGRSSETQYFGPGTRLLVL.

The chain combines TRBV7-9 with TRBJ1-1, with TRBD1 matching over 7 bases. Germline V CDR1 and CDR2: SEHNR, FQNEAQ (reference sequence). There are 14 residues in the CDR3. V was clipped by 5 bases and J by 3 bases; unmatched bases: 6. The CDR3 protein is CASSPQGEYTEAFF. The CDR3 DNA is TGTGCCAGCAGCCCCCAGGGGGAATACACTGAAGCTTTCTTT.

A single count supports this clonotype. The chain combines TRBV2 with TRBJ2-1; D is possibly TRBD1 (5 bases). This CDR3 has 15 residues. Germline loops: CDR1 SNHLY, CDR2 FYNNEI. V lost 10 bases and J 4 bases, leaving 20 bases between the germline ends. DNA of the CDR3: TGTGCCATAGTCTTACAGGCCTTTTCGTACAATGAGCAGTTCTTC. It translates to CAIVLQAFSYNEQFF.